A single sample is the source of the 20 T cell receptor beta chains below, sequenced in a study of T cells in tuberculosis. Clones were sequenced by immunoSEQ multiplex PCR, and TCRdb holds only the in-frame ones, with some missing. Of 45,000 or so clones listed, about 95% are singletons. Sequencing used PBMCs. These receptors all stem from a donor between 10 and 35 years old with latent tuberculosis or without tuberculosis infection.

V is TRBV10-2 and J is TRBJ2-5; 10 nucleotides line up with TRBD2. The germline V gene has CDR1 WSHSY and CDR2 SAAADI. The junction had 0 bases not matched to a gene; V was cut back by 2 bases and J by 3 bases. CDR3 size: 14 residues. The CDR3: CASSESGREETQYF. The CDR3 DNA sequence: TGCGCCAGCAGTGAGAGCGGGAGGGAAGAGACCCAGTACTTC.

CDR3 sequence reads: CASSREFSSYNEQFF. CDR3 DNA: TGTGCCAGCAGCCGAGAATTTAGCTCCTACAATGAGCAGTTCTTC. The J gene is TRBJ2-1, the V gene TRBV27; the D is unclear. V was clipped by 6 bases and J by 0 bases, with 12 bases between them. The V gene's germline CDR1 is MNHEY and CDR2 SMNVEV (reference sequence). There are 15 residues in the CDR3.

This clone is a singleton in its sample. The chain recombines TRBV27 with TRBJ2-1; possibly TRBD2 for D (6 bases). This CDR3 region has 16 residues. Germline CDR1 reads MNHEY; CDR2 reads SMNVEV (reference sequence). V was trimmed by 3 bases and J by 8 bases, leaving 20 bases between them. The CDR3 DNA reads as TGTGCCAGCAGTTTTAATGTACCGGGAGTGGGGTATGAGCAGTTCTTC. It translates to CASSFNVPGVGYEQFF.

The chain combines TRBV10-2 with TRBJ2-1; 8 bases fit TRBD2. In germline, CDR1 is WSHSY, CDR2 SAAADI. V lost 7 bases, J lost 6 bases, and 11 bases stayed unmatched. The CDR3 is 15 residues long. CDR3 residues: CASTGGVKVANEQFF. CDR3 sequence (DNA): TGCGCCAGCACCGGGGGGGTGAAGGTGGCCAATGAGCAGTTCTTC.

A few counts support this clone. In DNA, the CDR3 is TGTGCCAGCAGCTTCTACAGTTACTACGAGCAGTACTTC. Its protein is CASSFYSYYEQYF. V gene TRBV11-2 combines with J gene TRBJ2-7; D ambiguous. Trimming left V 3 bases short and J 3 bases short, with 9 bases between. The CDR3 sequence is 13 residues long. Germline V lookup: CDR1 SGHAT, CDR2 FQNNGV.

The J gene is TRBJ1-4, the V gene TRBV19; possibly TRBD1 for D (6 bases). This CDR3 has 15 amino acids. The ends were cut back, 5 bases at V and 6 bases at J, with 16 bases in the middle. Germline loops: CDR1 LNHDA, CDR2 SQIVND (reference sequence). CDR3 sequence (DNA): TGTGCCAGTAGTGCACAGGGTCTTTCACATGAAAAACTGTTTTTT. This encodes CASSAQGLSHEKLFF.

The chain joins TRBV30 to TRBJ2-7; 8 bases are a match to TRBD2. Germline V lookup: CDR1 GTSNPN, CDR2 SVGIG (reference sequence). Trimming cost V 4 bases and J 1 base; bases outside gene matches: 9. This CDR3 spans 15 amino acids. The CDR3 DNA reads as TGTGCCTGGACGGGGGGGTTAGACGGGTCCTACGAGCAGTACTTC. It codes for CAWTGGLDGSYEQYF.

The chain has TRBV27 and TRBJ1-1; tentatively, D is TRBD1 (5 bases). The CDR3 has 14 amino acids. Trimming cost V 4 bases and J 3 bases, with 12 bases left between them. In germline, CDR1 is MNHEY, CDR2 SMNVEV (reference sequence). In DNA form, the CDR3 reads TGTGCCAGCAGTTCAACGGCGGGGGACACTGAAGCTTTCTTT. Encoded protein: CASSSTAGDTEAFF.

The chain combines TRBV29-1 with TRBJ2-7, with D possibly matching TRBD1 (6 bases). From germline, CDR1 is SQVTM and CDR2 ANQGSEA. V was cut by 6 bases and J by 1 base, with 16 bases left in between. This CDR3 is built from 14 residues. CDR3 in DNA: TGCAGCGTCTTCCGGGACACGACTTCCTACGAGCAGTACTTC. It yields the protein CSVFRDTTSYEQYF.

In this sample, this clone turned up once. This chain joins TRBV18 and TRBJ2-3, with a weak D call TRBD2 (5 bases). The ends were cut back, 0 bases at V and 7 bases at J, with 14 bases in the middle. The germline V gene has CDR1 KGHSH and CDR2 LQKENI. This CDR3 region has 15 residues. For the CDR3, the DNA is TGTGCCAGCTCACCACCCGCACCGGAGGAACATACGCAGTATTTT. Protein sequence: CASSPPAPEEHTQYF.

This rearrangement joins TRBV27 to TRBJ1-3; D not certain. Germline lookup yields CDR1 MNHEY and CDR2 SMNVEV (reference sequence). The CDR3 is 13 amino acids. With 3 bases removed from V and 7 bases from J, the gap between germline ends came to 10 bases. This CDR3 reads CASSFGPENTIYF. CDR3 in DNA: TGTGCCAGCAGTTTTGGGCCAGAGAACACCATATATTTT.

The chain employs TRBV30 and TRBJ2-1; TRBD2 might be the D (5 bases). Germline assignment: CDR1 GTSNPN and CDR2 SVGIG (reference sequence). The CDR3 is made up of 15 amino acids. The V gene lost 7 bases and the J gene lost 6 bases, with 22 bases spanning the gap. The CDR3 DNA follows: TGTGCCTTGGATCCCGGGGTCTACTTATCCAATGAGCAGTTCTTC. It is translated as CALDPGVYLSNEQFF.

This clone was detected only a few times. CDR3 DNA sequence: TGTGCCATCCGCTGGGCGATTCAGCCCCAGCATTTT. Its protein is CAIRWAIQPQHF. V is TRBV5-7 and J is TRBJ1-5; D remains unclear. TRBV5-7 is filed as an ORF, its function uncertain. This CDR3 contains 12 residues. The V gene lost 9 bases and the J gene lost 6 bases, with 13 bases spanning the gap.

This rearrangement joins TRBV7-2 to TRBJ2-3; tentative D call: TRBD2 (5 bases). Germline values: CDR1 SGHTA, CDR2 FQGNSA. V dropped 2 bases and J dropped 2 bases, with 11 bases sitting between them. The CDR3 covers 15 residues. The CDR3: CASSLRAGTTDTQYF. CDR3 bases: TGTGCCAGCAGCTTACGGGCGGGTACCACAGATACGCAGTATTTT. The full variable domain, rest sourced from reference TRBV7-2 and TRBJ2-3, is GAGVSQSPSNKVTEKGKDVELRCDPISGHTALYWYRQSLGQGLEFLIYFQGNSAPDKSGLPSDRFSAERTGGSVSTLTIQRTQQEDSAVYLCASSLRAGTTDTQYFGPGTRLTVL.

The chain joins TRBV5-8 to TRBJ2-1; D gene unclear. V lost 1 base and J 0 bases, leaving 8 bases between the germline ends. Germline-derived CDR1 and CDR2 are SGHTS and YDEGEE. The CDR3 has 15 amino acids. CDR3 DNA: TGTGCCAGCAGCTTGTTCCCGAGCTCCTACAATGAGCAGTTCTTC. Its protein is CASSLFPSSYNEQFF.

V gene TRBV2 combines with J gene TRBJ1-2; D not resolved. This CDR3 comprises 14 residues. Trimming stripped 4 bases from V and 3 bases from J, with 12 bases between. Germline V gene data show CDR1 as SNHLY and CDR2 as FYNNEI. The CDR3 loop is CASSVGALDYGYTF. CDR3 nucleotide sequence: TGTGCCAGCAGTGTTGGAGCACTGGACTATGGCTACACCTTC.

This chain joins TRBV19 and TRBJ2-3, with 11 bases identical to TRBD2. This CDR3 spans 16 amino acids. Trimming removed 5 bases from V and 2 bases from J; junction bases left unmatched: 6. Germline V CDR1 and CDR2: LNHDA, SQIVND (reference sequence). CDR3 residues: CASSLRLAGSTDTQYF. CDR3 nucleotides: TGTGCCAGTAGTCTGAGACTAGCGGGATCCACAGATACGCAGTATTTT.

The chain combines TRBV5-6 with TRBJ2-7, with D unresolved. V shed 0 bases and J shed 4 bases, with 8 bases lying between them. Germline assignment: CDR1 SGHDT and CDR2 YYEEEE. The CDR3 consists of 13 residues. Written as DNA, the CDR3 is TGTGCCAGCAGCTTGGTGGCAACATACGAGCAGTACTTC. It translates to CASSLVATYEQYF.

The chain uses TRBV14 and TRBJ1-1, with D tentatively TRBD1 (5 bases). This CDR3 region has 13 residues. Trimming took off 4 bases at V and 4 bases at J, with 10 bases between the two ends. Germline values: CDR1 SGHDN, CDR2 FVKESK. CDR3 nucleotide sequence: TGTGCCAGCAGCCTCTTGGGGGGCACTGAAGCTTTCTTT. Protein: CASSLLGGTEAFF.

This clone appeared a single time. The chain combines TRBV18 with TRBJ1-1, with D possibly TRBD1 on 5 matching bases. V was shortened by 6 bases and J by 1 base, with 9 bases between the two germline ends. CDR3 size: 13 residues. Germline V gene data show CDR1 as KGHSH and CDR2 as LQKENI. The CDR3 loop is CASSLGGNTEAFF. CDR3 nucleotides: TGTGCCAGCTCCCTCGGGGGGAACACTGAAGCTTTCTTT.